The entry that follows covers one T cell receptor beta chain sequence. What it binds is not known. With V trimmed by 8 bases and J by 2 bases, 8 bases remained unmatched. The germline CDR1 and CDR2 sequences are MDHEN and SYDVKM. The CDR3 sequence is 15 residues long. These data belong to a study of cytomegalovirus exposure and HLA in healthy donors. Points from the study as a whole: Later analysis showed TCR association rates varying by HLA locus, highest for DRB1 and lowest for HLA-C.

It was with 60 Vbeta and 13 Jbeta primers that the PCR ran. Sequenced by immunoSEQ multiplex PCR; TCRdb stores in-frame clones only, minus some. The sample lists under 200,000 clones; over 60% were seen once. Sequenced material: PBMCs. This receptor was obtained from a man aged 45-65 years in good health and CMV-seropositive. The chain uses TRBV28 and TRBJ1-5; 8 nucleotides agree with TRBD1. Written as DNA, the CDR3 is TGTGCCAGCTCTTCAGGGGGCGCGCGCAATCAGCCCCAGCATTTT. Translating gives CASSSGGARNQPQHF.